This entry lists 25 T cell receptor beta chains sequenced from one sample in a study of cytomegalovirus exposure and HLA in healthy donors. With 60 Vbeta and 13 Jbeta primers, the PCR was carried out. Profiled with immunoSEQ multiplex PCR; TCRdb holds only in-frame clones, not every one. The table records around 180,000 clones, roughly four fifths of them present only once. Sequencing was performed on PBMCs. The receptors were gathered from a man younger than 35 in good health and CMV-seronegative.

The chain combines TRBV5-1 with TRBJ2-7, with TRBD2 as a possible D gene (5 bases). Looked up from germline, CDR1 is SGHRS and CDR2 is YFSETQ. Deletions cut 4 bases from V and 2 bases from J, with 10 bases between. The CDR3 extends over 13 amino acids. The CDR3 DNA reads as TGCGCCAGCAGCCGGGGTCCGGCCTACGAGCAGTACTTC. The encoded protein is CASSRGPAYEQYF.

V gene TRBV11-1 combines with J gene TRBJ2-7, with 9 bases lining up with TRBD2. With 5 bases clipped from V and 5 bases from J, the junction kept 7 bases outside the gene matches. Germline V gene data show CDR1 as SGHAT and CDR2 as FQDESV (reference sequence). The CDR3 runs 14 residues. DNA for the CDR3: TGTGCCAGCAGCGCGTCTAGCGGGAAGAACGAGCAGTACTTC. Translating gives CASSASSGKNEQYF.

The chain employs TRBV9 and TRBJ1-5, with D uncertain. Trimming removed 0 bases from V and 2 bases from J, with 9 bases in between. Germline CDR1 SGDLS, CDR2 YYNGEE. CDR3 size: 15 residues. The CDR3 DNA follows: TGTGCCAGCAGCGTAGAGGCGGGAGGCAATCAGCCCCAGCATTTT. This encodes CASSVEAGGNQPQHF.

The rearrangement links TRBV5-5 to TRBJ2-1; maybe TRBD2 (5 bases). The CDR3 covers 15 residues. Trimming stripped 3 bases from V and 6 bases from J, with 16 bases between. Per germline, CDR1 SGHKS and CDR2 YYEKEE (reference sequence). Here the CDR3 DNA reads TGTGCCAGCAGCTGGCTATCCGGGAATAGCAATGAGCAGTTCTTC. The encoded protein is CASSWLSGNSNEQFF.

J is TRBJ2-3 and V is TRBV4-3, with 8 bases that match TRBD1. Per germline, CDR1 LGHNA and CDR2 YSLEER. The V and J ends lost 4 bases and 1 base, in that order; junction bases with no gene match: 1. The CDR3 totals 14 residues. The CDR3 nucleotides read TGCGCCAGCAGCCCGACAGGGGGCACAGATACGCAGTATTTT. This gives the protein CASSPTGGTDTQYF.

This chain connects TRBV7-2 to TRBJ2-5; D possibly corresponds to TRBD2 (5 bases). The J call is uncertain, as TRBJ2-7 better fits the DNA end. CDR1 and CDR2 (germline): SGHTA, FQGNSA. This CDR3 has 16 residues. The CDR3 region is CASSPSEGLGSYEQYF. As DNA, the CDR3 is TGTGCCAGCAGCCCGAGTGAGGGCCTCGGCTCCTACGAGCAGTACTTC.

Here the CDR3 reads CASSQAGGGGGEKLFF. In nucleotides, the CDR3 is TGCGCCAGCAGCCAAGCCGGGGGCGGGGGAGGCGAAAAACTGTTTTTT. The rearrangement uses TRBV4-3 and TRBJ1-4; D perhaps matches TRBD1 (6 bases). There are 16 residues in the CDR3. Deletions cut 1 base from V and 8 bases from J, with 17 bases between. Germline loops: CDR1 LGHNA, CDR2 YSLEER.

This chain joins TRBV11-2 and TRBJ2-3, with a tentative D call TRBD2 (7 bases). The germline CDR1 and CDR2 sequences are SGHAT and FQNNGV. Trimming shortened V by 1 base and J by 2 bases, and 13 bases separated the two germline ends. The CDR3 spans 16 residues. This CDR3 is CASSLGGGPHTDTQYF. For the CDR3, the DNA is TGTGCCAGCAGCTTAGGGGGGGGGCCCCACACAGATACGCAGTATTTT.

The rearrangement joins TRBV7-3 to TRBJ2-2; a weak D match, TRBD1 (6 bases). The CDR3 is made up of 14 amino acids. Germline CDR1 reads SGHTA; CDR2 reads FQGTGA. V lost 5 bases, J lost 7 bases, and 14 bases lay in between. The CDR3 sequence: CASSATGRNGELFF. DNA for the CDR3: TGTGCCAGCAGCGCCACAGGGCGGAACGGGGAGCTGTTTTTT.

Notes on this clone: In the same sample, other DNA sequences code for this CDR3. This chain joins TRBV19 and TRBJ2-1; 10 nucleotides line up with TRBD2. This CDR3 is 14 amino acids long. The germline gives CDR1 LNHDA, CDR2 SQIVND (reference sequence). J was trimmed by 5 bases and V by 6 bases; bases with no gene match: 4. Written as DNA, the CDR3 is TGTGCCAGTAGGGCTAGCGGGAGAAACAATGAGCAGTTCTTC. Its protein is CASRASGRNNEQFF.

The J gene is TRBJ1-4, the V gene TRBV7-9, with a weak D call TRBD1 (5 bases). CDR1 is SEHNR and CDR2 is FQNEAQ in the germline V gene (reference sequence). The CDR3 consists of 15 residues. Trimming stripped 5 bases from V and 1 base from J, with 11 bases between. CDR3 amino acids: CASSPRQGTNEKLFF. The CDR3 nucleotides read TGTGCCAGCAGCCCCCGCCAGGGAACTAATGAAAAACTGTTTTTT.

This chain joins TRBV18 and TRBJ2-7; 13 nucleotides align to TRBD2. This CDR3 is built from 17 residues. J was trimmed by 2 bases and V by 4 bases; bases with no gene match: 8. Germline V gene lookup returns CDR1 KGHSH and CDR2 LQKENI. In DNA, the CDR3 is TGTGCCAGCTCACTCGGGACTAGCGGGACAGCCACCTACGAGCAGTACTTC. It yields the protein CASSLGTSGTATYEQYF.

The gene calls are TRBV10-3 and TRBJ1-4; 8 nucleotides agree with TRBD1. Germline CDR1 ENHRY, CDR2 SYGVKD. This CDR3 is 13 amino acids long. V lost 11 bases and J lost 6; bases outside the gene matches: 8. For the CDR3, the DNA is TGTGCCGCGAGGGGACAGGACTATGAAAAACTGTTTTTT. Encoded protein: CAARGQDYEKLFF.

This clone has only a few counts. This sequence joins TRBV7-2 and TRBJ2-3, with D perhaps matching TRBD1 (5 bases). The CDR3 extends over 16 amino acids. V lost 2 bases and J lost 0, with 12 bases in between. Germline V gene data show CDR1 as SGHTA and CDR2 as FQGNSA. CDR3 sequence: CASSLIPGSSTDTQYF. In DNA form, the CDR3 reads TGTGCCAGCAGCTTAATCCCAGGGTCCAGCACAGATACGCAGTATTTT.

The V gene is TRBV4-3, the J gene TRBJ1-5; D gene ambiguous. Germline CDR1 LGHNA, CDR2 YSLEER. The CDR3 has 15 residues. Between the trimmed V and J ends, which lost 0 bases and 0 bases, there was a span of 6 bases. CDR3 DNA sequence: TGCGCCAGCAGCCAAGATAAACTTAGCAATCAGCCCCAGCATTTT. Its translation is CASSQDKLSNQPQHF.

The rearrangement uses TRBV5-4 and TRBJ2-7; D possibly corresponds to TRBD1 (5 bases). V was pared by 3 bases and J by 2 bases, with 12 bases between. CDR3 length equals 14 residues. Germline loops: CDR1 SGHNT, CDR2 YYREEE (reference sequence). The CDR3 nucleotides are TGTGCCAGCAGCTCTATTGCAGGGACCTACGAGCAGTACTTC. Its translation is CASSSIAGTYEQYF.

V usage is TRBV9 and J usage is TRBJ2-3, with TRBD1 as a possible D gene (6 bases). Germline CDR1 SGDLS, CDR2 YYNGEE. The CDR3 extends over 15 amino acids. Trimming removed 3 bases from V and 0 bases from J, with 11 bases in between. The CDR3, as DNA: TGTGCCAGCAGCGCCGCAGGGGCGAGCACAGATACGCAGTATTTT. This sequence encodes CASSAAGASTDTQYF.

The gene calls are TRBV27 and TRBJ2-1; TRBD2 matches at 14 bases. Germline assignment: CDR1 MNHEY and CDR2 SMNVEV (reference sequence). V trimming: 6 bases; J trimming: 9 bases; junction bases outside the gene matches: 4. The CDR3 is 14 amino acids. As DNA, the CDR3 is TGTGCCAGCAGGGGACTAGCGGGAGTGGTTGAGCAGTTCTTC. This translates into CASRGLAGVVEQFF.

The gene calls are TRBV11-2 and TRBJ1-2; TRBD1 matches 7 bases. This CDR3 is 14 amino acids long. In germline, CDR1 is SGHAT, CDR2 FQNNGV. The trim removed 4 bases at V and 4 bases at J, leaving 6 bases unmatched. The CDR3 region has the DNA TGTGCCAGCAGCTCCGACACAGGGGTCTATGGCTACACCTTC. This gives the protein CASSSDTGVYGYTF.

J is TRBJ1-1 and V is TRBV6-5; the match to TRBD1 covers 9 bases. J was trimmed by 3 bases and V by 9 bases; bases with no gene match: 5. CDR1 MNHEY and CDR2 SVGAGI come from the germline V gene. The CDR3 loop spans 13 amino acids. The CDR3 sequence is CASSTGGYTEAFF. In DNA form, the CDR3 reads TGTGCCAGTTCGACAGGGGGGTACACTGAAGCTTTCTTT.

V is TRBV5-1 and J is TRBJ1-1, with D possibly being TRBD1 (5 bases). The CDR3 sequence is 15 residues long. Germline V CDR1 and CDR2: SGHRS, YFSETQ. The ends were cut back, 0 bases at V and 2 bases at J, with 11 bases in the middle. This chain's CDR3 is CASSLAPGINTEAFF. The CDR3 nucleotides are TGCGCCAGCAGCTTGGCCCCAGGGATAAACACTGAAGCTTTCTTT.

This clone was detected only a few times. The chain recombines TRBV4-1 with TRBJ2-3, with 9 bases matching TRBD2. Trimming at V came to 0 bases and at J to 6 bases, leaving 7 bases not matched to a gene. Per the germline V gene, CDR1 is MGHRA and CDR2 is YSYEKL. The CDR3 runs 16 residues. The CDR3 DNA is TGCGCCAGCAGCCAAGATGGTAGCGGGAGAGCGGATACGCAGTATTTT. It yields the protein CASSQDGSGRADTQYF.

The CDR3 sequence: CATLPPSGTGSYEQYF. For the CDR3, the DNA is TGTGCCACGTTACCCCCTAGCGGGACAGGCTCCTACGAGCAGTACTTC. The chain combines TRBV6-6 with TRBJ2-7; possible D gene TRBD2, 9 bases. This CDR3 comprises 16 residues. V was shortened by 10 bases and J by 0 bases, with 22 bases between the two germline ends. CDR1 and CDR2 from the germline V gene are MNHNY and SVGAGI (reference sequence).

V gene TRBV11-2 combines with J gene TRBJ2-2; the D is unclear. The V end was cut by 7 bases, the J end by 5 bases, with 23 bases between. This CDR3 comprises 17 residues. In germline, CDR1 is SGHAT, CDR2 FQNNGV. The CDR3 DNA sequence: TGTGCCAGCACCCAGATCAGGCCACGACGATCTACCGGGGAGCTGTTTTTT. As protein: CASTQIRPRRSTGELFF.

This clone was detected once. This chain joins TRBV28 and TRBJ1-4, with a possible D match to TRBD1 (6 bases). V lost 5 bases and J 14 bases, leaving 18 bases between the germline ends. The CDR3 runs to 13 residues. The germline V gene has CDR1 MDHEN and CDR2 SYDVKM. The CDR3 DNA follows: TGTGCCAGCAGTCCCCGGGACATATTAATCCTGTTTTTT. Its protein product is CASSPRDILILFF.